The next 15 T cell receptor beta chains were all read from a single sample in a study of CD8+ T cells in alopecia areata. The sample's treatment: oral pan-JAK inhibitor, 5-10 mg twice daily. Sequencing relied on a cDNA template that was reverse transcribed from extracted RNA. Libraries were prepared by immunoSEQ multiplex PCR; TCRdb keeps only in-frame clonotypes and omits some of them. The data hold 40,000 to 45,000 clones, with 80% to 95% observed a single time. The sequencing used CD8+ T cells sorted from blood, collected at week 24, from a patient treated with tofacitinib. All receptors derive from a human donor with alopecia areata.

V usage is TRBV28 and J usage is TRBJ2-1; D remains ambiguous. CDR1 is MDHEN and CDR2 is SYDVKM in the germline V gene. There are 16 residues in the CDR3. Trimming took off 3 bases at V and 3 bases at J, with 15 bases between the two ends. The CDR3 DNA sequence: TGTGCCAGCAGTTTTTTCGCGGTAGCTATCTACAATGAGCAGTTCTTC. This sequence encodes CASSFFAVAIYNEQFF. Based on the CDR3 plus reference TRBV28 and TRBJ2-1, the full variable domain is DVKVTQSSRYLVKRTGEKVFLECVQDMDHENMFWYRQDPGLGLRLIYFSYDVKMKEKGDIPEGYSVSREKKERFSLILESASTNQTSMYLCASSFFAVAIYNEQFFGPGTRLTVL.

This chain connects TRBV15 to TRBJ2-2; perhaps D is TRBD1 or TRBD2 (5 bases each). V was pared by 1 base and J by 8 bases, with 8 bases between. The CDR3 totals 13 residues. Germline lookup yields CDR1 LNHNV and CDR2 YYDKDF (reference sequence). CDR3 DNA sequence: TGTGCCACCAGCAGAGCCGGGGCGGGGGAGCTGTTTTTT. It translates to CATSRAGAGELFF.

A single count supports this clone. This rearrangement joins TRBV4-1 to TRBJ1-2; no definite D call. V lost 1 base and J lost 5, with 14 bases in between. The CDR3 covers 15 residues. Looked up from germline, CDR1 is MGHRA and CDR2 is YSYEKL. CDR3 protein: CASSQVINGGYGYTF. The CDR3 region has the DNA TGCGCCAGCAGCCAAGTTATCAACGGCGGGTATGGCTACACCTTC.

This rearrangement joins TRBV6-5 to TRBJ2-7; D gene uncertain. Trimming pared 7 bases from V and 3 bases from J, leaving 16 bases between. The CDR3 covers 14 residues. Germline V lookup: CDR1 MNHEY, CDR2 SVGAGI. Here the CDR3 reads CASTDPVSNYEQYF. CDR3 bases: TGTGCCAGCACGGACCCGGTATCCAACTACGAGCAGTACTTC.

The rearrangement joins TRBV28 to TRBJ2-3, with D maybe TRBD1 (5 bases). This CDR3 comprises 16 residues. The germline CDR1 and CDR2 sequences are MDHEN and SYDVKM. V shed 2 bases and J shed 5 bases, with 17 bases lying between them. CDR3 sequence: CASSLLDSRSGDTQYF. CDR3 bases: TGTGCCAGCAGTTTACTTGACAGCCGCTCCGGAGATACGCAGTATTTT.

The rearrangement links TRBV5-1 to TRBJ1-1; D unclear. In germline, CDR1 is SGHRS, CDR2 YFSETQ. The CDR3 is 15 amino acids. V gave up 0 bases and J gave up 0 bases, with 9 bases separating them. This CDR3 reads CASSLAAGLNTEAFF. CDR3 DNA: TGCGCCAGCAGCTTGGCCGCAGGTTTGAACACTGAAGCTTTCTTT.

The chain has TRBV7-9 and TRBJ2-5; D is possibly TRBD1 (6 bases). Germline V gene data show CDR1 as SEHNR and CDR2 as FQNEAQ (reference sequence). The CDR3 covers 14 residues. V shed 2 bases and J shed 5 bases, with 12 bases lying between them. CDR3: CASSLSGGRETQYF. CDR3 nucleotides: TGTGCCAGCAGCTTAAGTGGGGGCAGGGAGACCCAGTACTTC.

The gene calls are TRBV7-9 and TRBJ2-7, with 8 positions matching TRBD1. CDR3 size: 13 residues. Germline assignment: CDR1 SEHNR and CDR2 FQNEAQ (reference sequence). The J segment lost 5 bases and the V segment lost 5 bases, leaving 5 bases of the junction unmatched. The CDR3 sequence is CASSPGQGNEQYF. The CDR3 DNA reads TGTGCCAGCAGCCCCGGACAGGGCAACGAGCAGTACTTC.

The table lists this clone with a count of one. V is TRBV18 and J is TRBJ1-1; 7 positions match TRBD1. Germline V CDR1 and CDR2: KGHSH, LQKENI. CDR3 length equals 17 residues. V gave up 3 bases and J gave up 1 base; unmatched junction bases: 11. The chain's CDR3 is CASSPGNRGRWNTEAFF. CDR3 nucleotide sequence: TGTGCCAGCTCACCCGGTAACAGGGGAAGGTGGAACACTGAAGCTTTCTTT.

The genes are TRBV6-1 and TRBJ2-7; D may be TRBD1 (6 bases). In germline, CDR1 is MNHNS, CDR2 SASEGT. V gave up 5 bases and J gave up 0 bases, with 14 bases separating them. This CDR3 contains 15 residues. For the CDR3, the DNA is TGTGCCAGCAGTTTCACAGGGTCCGGCTCCTACGAGCAGTACTTC. Amino acid sequence: CASSFTGSGSYEQYF.

The chain has TRBV29-1 and TRBJ2-3; D gene uncertain. Germline loops: CDR1 SQVTM, CDR2 ANQGSEA. This CDR3 contains 12 residues. V dropped 8 bases and J dropped 6 bases, with 15 bases sitting between them. The DNA of the CDR3 is TGCAGCACCCAACAAAGCCAGGATACGCAGTATTTT. Translation gives CSTQQSQDTQYF.

The chain is built from TRBV29-1 and TRBJ2-1, with D possibly being TRBD1 (5 bases). Germline loops: CDR1 SQVTM, CDR2 ANQGSEA. The CDR3 spans 17 residues. V was shortened by 0 bases and J by 5 bases, with 20 bases between the two germline ends. CDR3 coding DNA: TGCAGCGTTGAAGATCGAGACGCCTGGGGCACTAACAATGAGCAGTTCTTC. It yields the protein CSVEDRDAWGTNNEQFF.

This chain joins TRBV7-8 and TRBJ2-7; 10 nucleotides align to TRBD2. Germline V CDR1 and CDR2: SGHVS, FQNEAQ. CDR3 length: 14 amino acids. J lost 3 bases, V lost 5 bases, and 4 bases had no gene match. The CDR3 region has the DNA TGTGCCAGCAGCGGGCTAGCGGGGGACTACGAGCAGTACTTC. It encodes CASSGLAGDYEQYF.

The chain is built from TRBV4-1 and TRBJ2-1, with D tentatively TRBD2 (6 bases). The CDR3 sequence is 14 residues long. Per germline, CDR1 MGHRA and CDR2 YSYEKL. Trimming cost V 1 base and J 7 bases, with 11 bases left between them. CDR3 in amino acids: CASSQAPGVNEQFF. The CDR3 DNA is TGCGCCAGCAGCCAAGCACCGGGGGTTAATGAGCAGTTCTTC.

This sequence joins TRBV7-8 and TRBJ2-7; no definite D call. Germline V lookup: CDR1 SGHVS, CDR2 FQNEAQ. The V and J ends lost 5 bases and 1 base respectively, with 15 bases between them. The length of the CDR3 is 15 residues. As DNA, the CDR3 is TGTGCCAGCAGCCAGGTCAGGCATACATCCTACGAGCAGTACTTC. Residues: CASSQVRHTSYEQYF.